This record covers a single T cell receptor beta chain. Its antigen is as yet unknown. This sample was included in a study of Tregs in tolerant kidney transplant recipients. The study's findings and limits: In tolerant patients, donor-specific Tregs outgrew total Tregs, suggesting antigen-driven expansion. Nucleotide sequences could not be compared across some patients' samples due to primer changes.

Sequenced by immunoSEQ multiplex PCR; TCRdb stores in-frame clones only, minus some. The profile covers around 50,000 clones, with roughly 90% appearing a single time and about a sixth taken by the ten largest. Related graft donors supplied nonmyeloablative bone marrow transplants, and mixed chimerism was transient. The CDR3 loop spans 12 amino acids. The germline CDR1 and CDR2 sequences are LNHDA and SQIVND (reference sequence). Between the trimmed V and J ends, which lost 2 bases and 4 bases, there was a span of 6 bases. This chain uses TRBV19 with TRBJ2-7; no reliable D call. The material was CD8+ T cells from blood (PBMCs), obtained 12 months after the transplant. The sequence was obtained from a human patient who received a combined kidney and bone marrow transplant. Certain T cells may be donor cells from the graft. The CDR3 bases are TGTGCCAGTAGTATAAACGGGTACGAGCAGTACTTC. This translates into CASSINGYEQYF.